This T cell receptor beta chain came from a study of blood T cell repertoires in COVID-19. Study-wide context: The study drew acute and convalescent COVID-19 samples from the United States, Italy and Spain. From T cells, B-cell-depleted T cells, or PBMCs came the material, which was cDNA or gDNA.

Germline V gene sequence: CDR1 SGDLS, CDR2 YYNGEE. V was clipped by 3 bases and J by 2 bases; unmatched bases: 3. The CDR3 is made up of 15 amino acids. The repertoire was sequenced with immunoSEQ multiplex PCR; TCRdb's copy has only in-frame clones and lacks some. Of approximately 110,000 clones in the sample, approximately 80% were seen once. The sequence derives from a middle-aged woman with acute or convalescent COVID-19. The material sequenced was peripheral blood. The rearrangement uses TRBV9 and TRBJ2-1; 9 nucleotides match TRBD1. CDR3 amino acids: CASSEGQGPYNEQFF. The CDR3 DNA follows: TGTGCCAGCAGCGAGGGACAGGGTCCCTACAATGAGCAGTTCTTC.